The clone carrying this T cell receptor beta chain occurred once. One end of the junction does not line up with germline, which may come from a read error. As handled by the study authors: It was from reference gene primer amplification that nucleated cell counts were estimated. Some clones are missing from TCRdb's copy, which holds only in-frame ones; the method was immunoSEQ multiplex PCR. That table supplies the V and J calls and clone size; D and trimming were determined from the DNA. The sample carries roughly 90,000 clones, around 80% recorded once. The data belong to a study of blood T cell repertoires in COVID-19. About the study: The study drew acute and convalescent COVID-19 samples from the United States, Italy and Spain. PBMCs, B-cell-depleted T cells, or T cells provided the cDNA or gDNA that made up the material.

From germline, CDR1 is MDHEN and CDR2 SYDVKM. The CDR3 sequence is 16 residues long. Material for sequencing was peripheral blood. This chain joins TRBV28 and TRBJ2-7; perhaps TRBD2 as D (6 bases). This TCR was recovered from a woman aged 80 or older with active or convalescent COVID-19. In DNA, the CDR3 is TGTGCCAGCAGCCCCTGGCTAGCGCCTCAATCCTCCGAGCAGTACTTC. Amino acid sequence: CASSPWLAPQSSEQYF. Complete variable domain (other parts from reference TRBV28 and TRBJ2-7): DVKVTQSSRYLVKRTGEKVFLECVQDMDHENMFWYRQDPGLGLRLIYFSYDVKMKEKGDIPEGYSVSREKKERFSLILESASTNQTSMYLCASSPWLAPQSSEQYFGPGTRLTVT.